This TCR beta chain was sequenced in a study of T cells in Graves' hyperthyroidism and ophthalmopathy. This clonotype was observed at least ten times. Clinical symptoms, serum thyroxine and TRAb, thyroid ultrasound and orbital computed tomography were used for the diagnoses. RNA transcripts served as the template for amplifying TCR beta CDR3 regions. Primed by the HTBI set, a first-round RT-PCR was run on the TCR CDR3. TCRdb processed the multiplex PCR reads anew with MiXCR; each CDR3 protein has one entry. The sample carries over 300,000 distinct CDR3 sequences, roughly 14% recorded once. V dropped 5 bases and J dropped 7 bases, with 8 bases sitting between them. Germline-derived CDR1 and CDR2 are SNHLY and FYNNEI. The CDR3 loop spans 12 amino acids.

The sequenced sample was blood. V gene TRBV2 combines with J gene TRBJ2-2; unclear D gene. The source is a woman aged 55-70 years with Graves' hyperthyroidism. CDR3 residues: CASSFEGGELFF. In nucleotides, the CDR3 is TGTGCCAGCAGTTTCGAAGGCGGGGAGCTGTTTTTT.